The 23 T cell receptor beta chains listed next were all sequenced from one sample in a study of response to subunit inactivated influenza vaccine. TCRdb redid the calling of the RT-PCR reads with MiXCR, one entry per CDR3 protein. Seen here are under 750,000 distinct CDR3 sequences, about 10% observed once, and the top ten hold about a tenth. Specimen: PBMCs from blood, collected on the day of vaccination. The receptors come from a middle-aged man who received an inactivated influenza vaccine.

The chain joins TRBV6-5 to TRBJ2-1; either TRBD1 or TRBD2 may fit D (5 bases each). Per germline, CDR1 MNHEY and CDR2 SVGAGI. The CDR3 sequence is 17 residues long. V was trimmed by 4 bases and J by 0 bases, leaving 16 bases between them. CDR3 sequence reads: CASSWLRGRSSYNEQFF. The CDR3 bases are TGTGCCAGCAGTTGGCTCCGGGGCAGGAGCTCCTACAATGAGCAGTTCTTC.

V and J are TRBV18 and TRBJ2-1; 9 bases fit TRBD1. Trimming cost V 3 bases and J 15 bases; bases outside gene matches: 6. Per the germline V gene, CDR1 is KGHSH and CDR2 is LQKENI. The CDR3 loop spans 12 amino acids. This chain's CDR3 is CASSPTGGLGFF. CDR3 DNA: TGTGCCAGCTCACCCACAGGGGGCTTGGGGTTCTTC.

This clonotype was picked up many times. CDR3 loop: CAIKGTSGNTGELFF. The CDR3 nucleotides read TGTGCCATCAAGGGGACTAGCGGAAACACCGGGGAGCTGTTTTTT. This sequence joins TRBV10-3 and TRBJ2-2; 11 bases map to TRBD2. CDR1 ENHRY and CDR2 SYGVKD come from the germline V gene. This CDR3 region has 15 residues. Germline trimming cut 7 bases from V and 2 bases from J; bases unmatched to any gene: 3.

The CDR3 DNA sequence: TGTGCCAGCAGCTCCAGGGGGAACTTCTACAATGAGCAGTTCTTC. Protein: CASSSRGNFYNEQFF. The chain employs TRBV9 and TRBJ2-1, with 7 bases identical to TRBD1. The germline V gene has CDR1 SGDLS and CDR2 YYNGEE. V was pared by 4 bases and J by 3 bases, with 7 bases of the junction left unmatched. This CDR3 is built from 15 residues.

The gene calls are TRBV20-1 and TRBJ2-2, with D perhaps matching TRBD2 (6 bases). V lost 0 bases and J 3 bases, leaving 17 bases between the germline ends. Germline V gene lookup returns CDR1 DFQATT and CDR2 SNEGSKA (reference sequence). CDR3 size: 17 residues. The CDR3 bases are TGCAGTGCTAGAGACCCCCGAGGATGGGGGGACACCGGGGAGCTGTTTTTT. Protein: CSARDPRGWGDTGELFF.

The genes are TRBV12-3 or TRBV12-4 and TRBJ1-2; no firm D call. V gave up 7 bases and J gave up 1 base, with 7 bases separating them. The CDR3 has 12 amino acids. The chain's CDR3 is CASMDHNYGYTF. The CDR3 DNA sequence: TGTGCCAGCATGGACCATAACTATGGCTACACCTTC.

Details on this clonotype: Its ends do not fully match the called genes, so a read error is possible. J is TRBJ2-1 and V is TRBV4-2; perhaps TRBD1 as D (5 bases). The CDR3 covers 15 residues. Germline V CDR1 and CDR2: LGHNA, YNFKEQ. DNA of the CDR3: TGTGCCAGCAGCCAAGTCCAGGGATCCTACAATGAGCATTTCTTC. Translation: CASSQVQGSYNEHFF.

This clonotype occurred a few times. This chain uses TRBV30 with TRBJ1-1; no reliable D call. Trimming removed 2 bases at V and 2 bases at J, with 9 bases between. CDR1 is GTSNPN, CDR2 SVGIG, per germline (reference sequence). This CDR3 spans 13 amino acids. The CDR3 loop is CAWSYDKNTEAFF. Here the CDR3 DNA reads TGTGCCTGGAGTTACGATAAAAACACTGAAGCTTTCTTT.

V is TRBV5-1 and J is TRBJ1-2, with D possibly TRBD1 on 5 matching bases. CDR1 is SGHRS, CDR2 YFSETQ, per germline. The CDR3 runs to 14 residues. Between the trimmed V and J ends, which lost 0 bases and 5 bases, there was a span of 11 bases. The CDR3 sequence: CASSLEGNKYGYTF. The CDR3 DNA is TGCGCCAGCAGCTTGGAGGGGAATAAGTATGGCTACACCTTC. The complete variable domain, with remaining parts taken from reference TRBV5-1 and TRBJ1-2, reads KAGVTQTPRYLIKTRGQQVTLSCSPISGHRSVSWYQQTPGQGLQFLFEYFSETQRNKGNFPGRFSGRQFSNSRSEMNVSTLELGDSALYLCASSLEGNKYGYTFGSGTRLTVV.

The chain combines TRBV3-1 with TRBJ2-3; TRBD2 matches at 11 bases. This CDR3 comprises 18 residues. Germline V CDR1 and CDR2: LGHDT, YNNKEL (reference sequence). The CDR3 loop reads CTFSTPIAGGPFWHTQYF. In DNA, the CDR3 is TGTACCTTCTCCACCCCTATAGCGGGGGGGCCGTTTTGGCATACGCAGTATTTT.

This clonotype was recorded a few times. The chain recombines TRBV7-3 with TRBJ2-1, with D unclear. This CDR3 is built from 17 residues. Germline V gene lookup returns CDR1 SGHTA and CDR2 FQGTGA. V was pared by 1 base and J by 4 bases, with 17 bases between. CDR3 bases: TGTGCCAGCAGCTTAATGGCGACCCCTTCCCCTTACAATGAGCAGTTCTTC. Its protein is CASSLMATPSPYNEQFF.

Written as DNA, the CDR3 is TGTGCCAGCAGTTGGACAGGATACTCTGGAAACACCATATATTTT. As protein: CASSWTGYSGNTIYF. This chain links TRBV2 with TRBJ1-3; 7 nucleotides line up with TRBD1. The V gene end was trimmed by 5 bases and the J gene end by 0 bases; junction bases not matched to a gene: 4. The CDR3 contains 15 residues. The germline gives CDR1 SNHLY, CDR2 FYNNEI. The full variable domain, with the rest looked up from reference TRBV2 and TRBJ1-3, is EPEVTQTPSHQVTQMGQEVILRCVPISNHLYFYWYRQILGQKVEFLVSFYNNEISEKSEIFDDQFSVERPDGSNFTLKIRSTKLEDSAMYFCASSWTGYSGNTIYFGEGSWLTVV.

For this clonotype: This could be a read error, since a much larger clone is one nucleotide away. The chain joins TRBV29-1 to TRBJ2-7; 10 bases are shared with TRBD2. The germline V gene encodes CDR1 SQVTM and CDR2 ANQGSEA. J lost 3 bases, V lost 4 bases, and 6 bases had no gene match. The CDR3 runs to 14 residues. The CDR3 loop reads CSVVGLAGDYEQYF. Here the CDR3 DNA reads TGCAGCGTTGTTGGGCTAGCGGGAGACTACGAGCAGTACTTC.

The table lists this clonotype with a few counts. The chain couples TRBV4-2 to TRBJ1-1, with D possibly TRBD1 on 5 matching bases. Germline loops: CDR1 LGHNA, CDR2 YNFKEQ. V gave up 4 bases and J gave up 5 bases, with 14 bases separating them. The CDR3 spans 14 residues. CDR3 nucleotide sequence: TGTGCCAGCAGCCGAGGAAGTGGGGGTACTGAAGCTTTCTTT. Protein sequence: CASSRGSGGTEAFF.

CDR3 in amino acids: CASSRGGLAENTGELFF. In DNA form, the CDR3 reads TGTGCCAGCAGCCGAGGGGGCTTAGCGGAGAACACCGGGGAGCTGTTTTTT. The rearrangement uses TRBV3-1 and TRBJ2-2, with D tentatively TRBD1 (7 bases). The CDR3 runs to 17 residues. Germline V lookup: CDR1 LGHDT, CDR2 YNNKEL (reference sequence). V was clipped by 4 bases and J by 1 base, with 16 bases between them.

V is TRBV7-6 and J is TRBJ1-6; TRBD1 aligns across 8 bases. The CDR3 runs to 15 residues. The ends lost 4 bases at V and 9 bases at J; junction bases unmatched: 8. Per germline, CDR1 SGHVS and CDR2 FNYEAQ. CDR3 nucleotide sequence: TGTGCCAGCAGCTCGTCCGACAGGGGTACTTCACCCCTCCACTTT. Amino acids: CASSSSDRGTSPLHF.

A few counts support this clonotype. The chain has TRBV5-1 and TRBJ2-5; no reliable D call. V was trimmed by 3 bases and J by 3 bases, leaving 15 bases between them. Germline V gene sequence: CDR1 SGHRS, CDR2 YFSETQ. The CDR3 spans 15 residues. The DNA for the CDR3 is TGCGCCAGCAGCTCGTTCGGGCTGACTGAAGAGACCCAGTACTTC. It yields the protein CASSSFGLTEETQYF.

The chain combines TRBV5-1 with TRBJ1-5; D gene unclear. The CDR3 is 16 residues long. The germline V and J ends were trimmed by 4 bases and 0 bases, with 14 bases remaining between them. Germline assignment: CDR1 SGHRS and CDR2 YFSETQ. This CDR3 is CASSPEGRASNQPQHF. The CDR3 DNA follows: TGCGCCAGCAGCCCCGAGGGAAGGGCTAGCAATCAGCCCCAGCATTTT.

This clonotype was found a few times. The rearrangement uses TRBV5-1 and TRBJ2-7, with D perhaps matching TRBD1 (5 bases). The CDR3 sequence is 13 residues long. From germline, CDR1 is SGHRS and CDR2 YFSETQ. The V gene lost 4 bases and the J gene lost 3 bases, with 11 bases spanning the gap. The chain's CDR3 is CASSKTVFYEQYF. CDR3 in DNA: TGCGCCAGCAGCAAGACAGTCTTCTACGAGCAGTACTTC.

This clonotype was counted between two and nine times. The chain couples TRBV24-1 to TRBJ1-1; 8 bases map to TRBD1. Per germline, CDR1 KGHDR and CDR2 SFDVKD. Trimming took 4 bases from V and 3 from J; bases not matched to a gene: 6. The CDR3 length is 15 residues. The CDR3 spells CATSDGQGVDTEAFF. The CDR3 bases are TGTGCCACCAGTGACGGACAGGGAGTCGACACTGAAGCTTTCTTT.

This clonotype turned up a few times. V gene TRBV6-1 combines with J gene TRBJ2-3, with TRBD1 as a possible D gene (5 bases). Trimming removed 7 bases at V and 3 bases at J, with 14 bases between. Germline CDR1 reads MNHNS; CDR2 reads SASEGT. This CDR3 has 14 amino acids. The CDR3 coding sequence is TGTGCCAGCACCGAATCAGGGCGAACAGATACGCAGTATTTT. Translated: CASTESGRTDTQYF.

This clonotype appeared a few times. The J gene is TRBJ2-3, the V gene TRBV11-2; D is ambiguous. V lost 1 base and J lost 2, with 16 bases in between. Germline values: CDR1 SGHAT, CDR2 FQNNGV. CDR3 length equals 17 residues. CDR3 residues: CASSLAGSPKFTDTQYF. CDR3 nucleotide sequence: TGTGCCAGCAGCTTAGCAGGAAGCCCGAAATTCACAGATACGCAGTATTTT.

The chain has TRBV7-2 and TRBJ1-4; 10 bases are shared with TRBD1. From germline, CDR1 is SGHTA and CDR2 FQGNSA. The V gene end was trimmed by 1 base and the J gene end by 5 bases; junction bases not matched to a gene: 1. The CDR3 has 15 amino acids. The CDR3 loop reads CASSLGGQGNEKLFF. The CDR3 DNA sequence: TGTGCCAGCAGCTTAGGGGGACAGGGGAATGAAAAACTGTTTTTT.